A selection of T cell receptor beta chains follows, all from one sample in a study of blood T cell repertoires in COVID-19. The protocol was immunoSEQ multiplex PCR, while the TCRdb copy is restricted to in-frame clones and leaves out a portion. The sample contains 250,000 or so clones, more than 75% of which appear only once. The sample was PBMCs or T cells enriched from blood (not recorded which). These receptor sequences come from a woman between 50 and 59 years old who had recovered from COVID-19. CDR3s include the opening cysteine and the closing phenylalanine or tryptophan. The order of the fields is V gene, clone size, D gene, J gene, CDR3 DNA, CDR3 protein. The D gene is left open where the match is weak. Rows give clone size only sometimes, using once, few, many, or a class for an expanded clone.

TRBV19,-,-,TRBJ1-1,TGTGCCAGTACCACAGTTGGGACAAACACTGAAGCTTTCTTT,CASTTVGTNTEAFF
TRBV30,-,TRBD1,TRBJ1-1,TGTGCCGGCTCTAGGGGGCCGGCAACTGAAGCTTTCTTT,CAGSRGPATEAFF
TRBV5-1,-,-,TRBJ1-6,TGCGCCAGCAGCTTGGGCCTCCAGTCTCACTCCTATAATTCACCCCTCCACTTT,CASSLGLQSHSYNSPLHF
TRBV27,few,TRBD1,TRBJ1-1,TGTGCCAGCAGCCTACAGGGGAGGAGGAACACTGAAGCTTTCTTT,CASSLQGRRNTEAFF
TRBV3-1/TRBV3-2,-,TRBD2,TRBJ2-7,TGTGCCAGCAGCCTAAGACTAGCGGATTCCTACGAGCAGTACTTC,CASSLRLADSYEQYF
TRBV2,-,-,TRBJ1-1,TGTGCCAGCGGACGGGGGGGATGGTCTGAAGCTTTCTTT,CASGRGGWSEAFF
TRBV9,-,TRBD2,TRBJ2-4,TGTGCCAGCAGCACTCTTGGACTAGCTAGTTTGAACATTCAGTACTTC,CASSTLGLASLNIQYF
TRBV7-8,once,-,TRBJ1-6,TGTGCCAGCAGCCGAACATACAATTCACCCCTCCACTTT,CASSRTYNSPLHF
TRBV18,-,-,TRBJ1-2,TGTGCCAGCTCACCAGGCGGCGGGGCGGTAAACTATGGCTACACCTTC,CASSPGGGAVNYGYTF
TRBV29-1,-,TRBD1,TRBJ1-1,TGCAGCGTGAGGACCGGGACAGCGAACACTGAAGCTTTCTTT,CSVRTGTANTEAFF
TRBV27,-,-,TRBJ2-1,TGTGCCAGCAGTTCCTACATCACTAGCCCGAGCTCCTACAATGAGCAGTTCTTC,CASSSYITSPSSYNEQFF
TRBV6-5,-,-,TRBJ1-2,TGTGCCAGCAGTTACTCGGGGGGAGGGCCTTTGTATGGCTACACCTTC,CASSYSGGGPLYGYTF
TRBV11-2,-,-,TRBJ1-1,TGTGCCAGCAGCTTCACGACAGGATCCACTGAAGCTTTCTTT,CASSFTTGSTEAFF
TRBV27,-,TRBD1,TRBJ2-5,TGTGCCAGCAGTGCGCCGGGACAGGGTCCGGAGACCCAGTACTTC,CASSAPGQGPETQYF
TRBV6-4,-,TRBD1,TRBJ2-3,TGTGCCAGCAGTGAGCAGGGGGCTGGGGCAGATACGCAGTATTTT,CASSEQGAGADTQYF
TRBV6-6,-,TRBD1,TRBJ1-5,TGTGCCAGCAGTTTGGACAGGAATAGCAATCAGCCCCAGCATTTT,CASSLDRNSNQPQHF
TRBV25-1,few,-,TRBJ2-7,TGTGCCAGCAGCCGGACTCGTTCCTACGAGCAGTACTTC,CASSRTRSYEQYF
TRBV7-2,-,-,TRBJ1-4,TGTGCCAGCAGCGTGGGCCAGGGGACGAATGAAAAACTGTTTTTT,CASSVGQGTNEKLFF
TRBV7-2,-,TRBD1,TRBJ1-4,TGTGCCAGCACCAGGACAGGGGGAAATGAAAAACTGTTTTTT,CASTRTGGNEKLFF
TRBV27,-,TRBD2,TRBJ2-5,TGTGCCAGCAGTCGGGGACTAGTCAGGGAAGGAACCCAGTACTTC,CASSRGLVREGTQYF
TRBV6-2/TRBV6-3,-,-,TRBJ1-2,TGTGCCAGCAGTTACGGCGGGACGACCATCTATGGCTACACCTTC,CASSYGGTTIYGYTF
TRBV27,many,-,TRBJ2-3,TGTGCCAGCAGTTTAGGAGGGGGCAGGGATACGCAGTATTTT,CASSLGGGRDTQYF
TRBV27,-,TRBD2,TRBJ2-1,TGTGCCAGCAGTTTTTTCCCAGCGGGAGGGAATGAGCAGTTCTTC,CASSFFPAGGNEQFF
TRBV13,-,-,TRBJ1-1,TGTGCCAGCAGCTTAGTCGGCGGATCGGTCGACGCTTTCTTT,CASSLVGGSVDAFF
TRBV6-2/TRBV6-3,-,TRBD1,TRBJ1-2,TGTGCCAGCAGTGGACAGGGGGCCGCATCCTATGGCTACACCTTC,CASSGQGAASYGYTF
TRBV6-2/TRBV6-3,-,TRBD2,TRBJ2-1,TGTGCCAGCAGTTCCGTAGCGGGGATCAATGAGCAGTTCTTC,CASSSVAGINEQFF
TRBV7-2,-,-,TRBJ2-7,TGTGCCAGCAGCTTAGGGGGCTCCCCCTACGAGCAGTACTTC,CASSLGGSPYEQYF
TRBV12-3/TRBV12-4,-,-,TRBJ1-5,TGTGCCAGCAGTTTCGGGGATGGACAGCCCCAGCATTTT,CASSFGDGQPQHF
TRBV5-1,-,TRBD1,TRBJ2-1,TGCGCCAGCAGCTTGCAGGGACAGGGCATGAATGAGCAGTTCTTC,CASSLQGQGMNEQFF
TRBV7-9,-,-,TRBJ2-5,TGTGCCAGCAGCCCACCCGGGTCCAGCGGCTGGGAGACCCAGTACTTC,CASSPPGSSGWETQYF
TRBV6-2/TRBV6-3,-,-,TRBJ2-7,TGTGCCAGCAGTTACGCCGACAGAGGCTACGAGCAGTACTTC,CASSYADRGYEQYF
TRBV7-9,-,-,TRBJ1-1,TGTGCCAGCAGCTTAGTAGGACAGCCGAACACTGAAGCTTTCTTT,CASSLVGQPNTEAFF
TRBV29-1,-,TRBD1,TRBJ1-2,TGCAGCGTTGACCGACAGGGGCGGTGGGGCTACACCTTC,CSVDRQGRWGYTF
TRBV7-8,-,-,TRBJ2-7,TGTGCCAGCAGCTTAGAGGTGGGAGAGGGCCCCTACGAGCAGTACTTC,CASSLEVGEGPYEQYF
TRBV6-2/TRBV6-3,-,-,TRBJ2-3,TGTGCCAGCAGTTACGGGGGGTACAGGGGAAGCACAGATACGCAGTATTTT,CASSYGGYRGSTDTQYF
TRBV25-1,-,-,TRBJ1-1,TGTGCCAGCAGTGACCCCAGCGGGGGGGACACTGAAGCTTTCTTT,CASSDPSGGDTEAFF
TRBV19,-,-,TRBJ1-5,TGTGCCAGTAGTATAGATATACAGGTTCCTCGGCCCCAGCATTTT,CASSIDIQVPRPQHF
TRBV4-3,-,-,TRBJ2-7,TGCGCCAGCAGCCCCAACCGGAGGGGGGGTTACGAGCAGTACTTC,CASSPNRRGGYEQYF
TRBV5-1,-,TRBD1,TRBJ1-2,TGCGCCAGCAGCTTAAGCGGGACAGGGGATGGCTACACCTTC,CASSLSGTGDGYTF
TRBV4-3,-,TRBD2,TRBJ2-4,TGCGCCAGCAGCCAAGATCGGGGGGTGGCCAAAAACATTCAGTACTTC,CASSQDRGVAKNIQYF
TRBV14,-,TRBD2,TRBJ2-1,TGTGCCAGCAGCCAAAGGCTAGCGGGGGGCCCCAGAGAGCAGTTCTTC,CASSQRLAGGPREQFF
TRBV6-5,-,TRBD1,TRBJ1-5,TGTGCCAGCAGAACAGGGGGCGGAAATCAGCCCCAGCATTTT,CASRTGGGNQPQHF
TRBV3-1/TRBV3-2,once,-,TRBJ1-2,TGTGCCAGCAGCCAATTCAGAAACTATGGCTACACCTTC,CASSQFRNYGYTF
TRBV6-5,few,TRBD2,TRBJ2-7,TGTGCCAGCAGTCCCCGGACTAGCGGAACCTACGAGCAGTACTTC,CASSPRTSGTYEQYF
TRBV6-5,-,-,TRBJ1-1,TGTGCCAGCGGGGTTCGGGAGAACACTGAAGCTTTCTTT,CASGVRENTEAFF
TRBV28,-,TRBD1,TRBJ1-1,TGTGCCAGCAGATTACCCAGGGGGCACCACACTGAAGCTTTCTTT,CASRLPRGHHTEAFF